The sequence of this T cell receptor (beta chain) was determined in a study of T cell changes during pregnancy in multiple sclerosis. Germline CDR1 SGHTA, CDR2 FQGTGA. Germline trimming cut 2 bases from V and 6 bases from J; bases unmatched to any gene: 3. The CDR3 totals 14 residues. TCRdb's table, derived via immunoSEQ multiplex PCR, lists solely in-frame clones and lacks some. The table records 85,000 to 100,000 clones, 92% of them present only once. The receptor's source is a female donor with multiple sclerosis, enrolled in a pregnancy study. The sample in question was peripheral blood, obtained in the first trimester of pregnancy. The chain employs TRBV7-3 and TRBJ2-1; TRBD2 agrees at 8 bases. The CDR3 loop reads CASSLAGGLNEQFF. Here the CDR3 DNA reads TGTGCCAGCAGCTTAGCGGGAGGACTCAATGAGCAGTTCTTC.